A single sample is the source of the 25 T cell receptor beta chains below, sequenced in a study of regulatory T cells in long-lasting Graves disease. The TCR beta library used iRepertoire HTBI primers with Arm-PCR amplification of CDR3. TCRdb re-called the multiplex PCR reads with MiXCR, one entry per CDR3 protein. The repertoire holds about 470,000 distinct CDR3 sequences, with about 15% as singletons. As for time point: newly diagnosed GD, antithyroid drugs for less than 3 months. TCR sequences were obtained from RNA taken from PBMCs. The same data also went into a second study, on T cells in Graves' hyperthyroidism and ophthalmopathy.

The sample here was peripheral blood mononuclear cells (PBMCs), taken at new diagnosis, from a patient treated with antithyroid drugs. The receptors here all came from a young woman with Graves disease.

Only a few counts were recorded for this clonotype. The rearrangement uses TRBV19 and TRBJ1-1; the D gene is possibly TRBD1 (6 bases). CDR3 length: 15 amino acids. Looked up from germline, CDR1 is LNHDA and CDR2 is SQIVND (reference sequence). V was shortened by 5 bases and J by 1 base, with 14 bases between the two germline ends. The chain's CDR3 is CASSFIGGPNTEAFF. In nucleotides, the CDR3 is TGTGCCAGTAGTTTCATAGGGGGACCGAACACTGAAGCTTTCTTT.

This clonotype has a count of ten or more. The chain employs TRBV11-2 and TRBJ2-7; D unclear. Per the germline V gene, CDR1 is SGHAT and CDR2 is FQNNGV. Between the trimmed V and J ends, which lost 3 bases and 3 bases, there was a span of 12 bases. The CDR3 is 14 residues long. CDR3 sequence: CASSLFWRNYEQYF. For the CDR3, the DNA is TGTGCCAGCAGCTTGTTCTGGCGAAACTACGAGCAGTACTTC.

In this sample, this clonotype turned up many times. The chain recombines TRBV11-3 with TRBJ2-7; TRBD2 agrees at 14 bases. Trimming removed 4 bases from V and 4 bases from J; junction bases left unmatched: 9. The CDR3 has 17 residues. Germline CDR1 SGHNT, CDR2 YENEEA. The CDR3 here is CASSSPGTSGRVYEQYF. CDR3 coding DNA: TGTGCCAGCAGCTCACCAGGGACTAGCGGGAGAGTGTACGAGCAGTACTTC.

This rearrangement joins TRBV24-1 to TRBJ2-4, with 9 bases lining up with TRBD2. V was pared by 4 bases and J by 4 bases, with 7 bases of the junction left unmatched. The germline CDR1 and CDR2 sequences are KGHDR and SFDVKD. The CDR3 is 16 amino acids. This CDR3 reads CATSDPTTSGKNIQYF. DNA for the CDR3: TGTGCCACCAGTGACCCCACGACTAGCGGAAAAAACATTCAGTACTTC.

The sample holds a few counts of this clonotype. The chain joins TRBV7-2 to TRBJ1-4; 8 bases align to TRBD1. Losses at the gene ends were 5 bases for V and 5 bases for J; bases not matched to a gene: 7. The germline gives CDR1 SGHTA, CDR2 FQGNSA. This CDR3 comprises 15 residues. CDR3 residues: CASSQAGTGNEKLFF. CDR3 coding DNA: TGTGCCAGCAGCCAAGCCGGGACAGGCAATGAAAAACTGTTTTTT.

This sequence joins TRBV19 and TRBJ2-1; TRBD2 matches at 12 bases. The germline V gene has CDR1 LNHDA and CDR2 SQIVND (reference sequence). V lost 7 bases, J lost 7 bases, and 5 bases stayed unmatched. CDR3 length equals 14 residues. CDR3 nucleotides: TGTGCCAGTACCCCTAGCGGGAGGGTTAATGAGCAGTTCTTC. Its protein product is CASTPSGRVNEQFF.

The genes are TRBV9 and TRBJ2-3; 7 nucleotides agree with TRBD2. Losses at the gene ends were 3 bases for V and 10 bases for J; bases not matched to a gene: 5. The CDR3 is made up of 12 amino acids. Germline V gene data show CDR1 as SGDLS and CDR2 as YYNGEE. The chain's CDR3 is CASSAGTKSQYF. For the CDR3, the DNA is TGTGCCAGCAGCGCCGGGACTAAGTCGCAGTATTTT.

The chain links TRBV20-1 to TRBJ1-6, with D perhaps matching TRBD1 (6 bases). The CDR3 is 15 residues long. Looked up from germline, CDR1 is DFQATT and CDR2 is SNEGSKA (reference sequence). Trimming took off 4 bases at V and 4 bases at J, with 14 bases between the two ends. CDR3 sequence (DNA): TGCAGTGCTATTTACCCGGGACAATATAATTCACCCCTCCACTTT. It codes for CSAIYPGQYNSPLHF.

The CDR3 bases are TGTGCCAGTCAGAGGGCAGGCCGAGAAGATACGCAGTATTTT. It codes for CASQRAGREDTQYF. The chain carries TRBV19 and TRBJ2-3, with a possible D match to TRBD2 (5 bases). Trimming left V 8 bases short and J 5 bases short, with 17 bases between. Germline CDR1 LNHDA, CDR2 SQIVND (reference sequence). The CDR3 is made up of 14 amino acids. Combining the CDR3 with reference TRBV19 and TRBJ2-3 gives the whole variable domain DGGITQSPKYLFRKEGQNVTLSCEQNLNHDAMYWYRQDPGQGLRLIYYSQIVNDFQKGDIAEGYSVSREKKESFPLTVTSAQKNPTAFYLCASQRAGREDTQYFGPGTRLTVL.

This clonotype came up many times. This chain links TRBV2 with TRBJ2-3; D uncertain. Germline CDR1 SNHLY, CDR2 FYNNEI. V lost 7 bases, J lost 4 bases, and 12 bases lay in between. The CDR3 totals 13 residues. CDR3 amino acids: CASKAGLADTQYF. CDR3 DNA sequence: TGTGCCAGCAAGGCTGGTCTCGCAGATACGCAGTATTTT.

In its sample, this clonotype was seen a few times. J is TRBJ2-7 and V is TRBV7-9; maybe TRBD1 (6 bases). V dropped 10 bases and J dropped 2 bases, with 18 bases sitting between them. The CDR3 has 14 amino acids. Germline lookup yields CDR1 SEHNR and CDR2 FQNEAQ (reference sequence). CDR3 bases: TGTGCCATAGTCCTCCGGGACAAGACCTACGAGCAGTACTTC. The encoded protein is CAIVLRDKTYEQYF.

There are a few counts of this clonotype. The rearrangement joins TRBV28 to TRBJ2-7; no clear D. The CDR3 covers 15 residues. V was clipped by 7 bases and J by 1 base, with 17 bases between them. Germline V gene data show CDR1 as MDHEN and CDR2 as SYDVKM. As DNA, the CDR3 is TGTGCCAGCACCCCTTACGTTCAGCGATCCTACGAGCAGTACTTC. It translates to CASTPYVQRSYEQYF.

Many counts were recorded for this clonotype. J is TRBJ2-1 and V is TRBV11-2, with D possibly TRBD1 on 5 matching bases. This CDR3 region has 17 residues. Trimming took off 1 base at V and 8 bases at J, with 21 bases between the two ends. CDR1 is SGHAT and CDR2 is FQNNGV in the germline V gene. The CDR3 protein is CASSLGLGAPPVHEQFF. DNA of the CDR3: TGTGCCAGCAGCTTAGGGCTAGGGGCCCCCCCCGTGCATGAGCAGTTCTTC.

This clonotype has a handful of counts. The chain has TRBV4-1 and TRBJ2-1; 8 bases fit TRBD2. Trimming took 2 bases from V and 2 from J; bases not matched to a gene: 2. The CDR3 has 15 residues. Germline V gives CDR1 MGHRA, CDR2 YSYEKL. CDR3 DNA sequence: TGCGCCAGCAGCCAACTGGGACTAGCCTACAATGAGCAGTTCTTC. Translated: CASSQLGLAYNEQFF.

This clonotype was observed many times. The chain is built from TRBV20-1 and TRBJ2-7; possible D gene TRBD1, 5 bases. The CDR3 contains 13 residues. The V gene lost 0 bases and the J gene lost 4 bases, with 10 bases spanning the gap. CDR1 and CDR2 (germline): DFQATT, SNEGSKA (reference sequence). The CDR3 nucleotides read TGCAGTGCTAGAGAGCTAGGGGATTACGAGCAGTACTTC. It yields the protein CSARELGDYEQYF.

This clonotype has a handful of counts. The chain joins TRBV20-1 to TRBJ2-1; tentatively, D is TRBD1 (6 bases). There are 15 residues in the CDR3. Trimming stripped 0 bases from V and 4 bases from J, with 13 bases between. Germline V CDR1 and CDR2: DFQATT, SNEGSKA (reference sequence). The CDR3 DNA follows: TGCAGTGCTAGAGATCAAGAGGGGGTATACAATGAGCAGTTCTTC. This sequence encodes CSARDQEGVYNEQFF.

This clonotype has a count of ten or more. The V call is TRBV7-2, the J call TRBJ1-4, with TRBD1 identical over 9 bases. The J segment lost 7 bases and the V segment lost 1 base, leaving 10 bases of the junction unmatched. The CDR3 sequence is 17 residues long. Germline V lookup: CDR1 SGHTA, CDR2 FQGNSA. The CDR3 sequence is CASSLGGDRDVGEKLFF. The CDR3 region has the DNA TGTGCCAGCAGCTTAGGGGGGGACAGGGATGTCGGTGAAAAACTGTTTTTT.

In its sample, this clonotype was seen many times. The chain carries TRBV12-3 or TRBV12-4 and TRBJ1-1; a possible D gene is TRBD1 (6 bases). CDR3 length: 17 amino acids. Trimming removed 6 bases at V and 7 bases at J, with 27 bases between. The CDR3 nucleotides are TGTGCCAGCAGCCGGCCGGGGTCCTTAGTAGGGGGTAATGAAGCTTTCTTT. Its protein is CASSRPGSLVGGNEAFF.

This clonotype was counted ten times or more. V is TRBV3-1 and J is TRBJ1-1; D remains unclear. The CDR3 length is 13 residues. The V and J ends lost 1 base and 10 bases respectively, with 13 bases between them. Germline V gene sequence: CDR1 LGHDT, CDR2 YNNKEL (reference sequence). The CDR3 loop is CASSQVRWSGAFF. DNA for the CDR3: TGTGCCAGCAGCCAAGTAAGATGGTCGGGAGCTTTCTTT.

This clonotype was found many times. This chain links TRBV27 with TRBJ2-3; D unclear. V lost 6 bases to trimming and J lost 5 bases, with 15 bases between them. The CDR3 runs to 14 residues. Germline V gene sequence: CDR1 MNHEY, CDR2 SMNVEV (reference sequence). The CDR3 coding sequence is TGTGCCAGCAGGGGCGGAAACCTCAGAGATACGCAGTATTTT. Its protein product is CASRGGNLRDTQYF.

This clonotype showed up many times. This chain connects TRBV6-1 to TRBJ2-3; 13 bases agree with TRBD2. V gave up 5 bases and J gave up 5 bases; unmatched junction bases: 7. The CDR3 length is 16 residues. From germline, CDR1 is MNHNS and CDR2 SASEGT. CDR3 in amino acids: CASSRELAGGGDTQYF. Here the CDR3 DNA reads TGTGCCAGCAGTCGGGAACTAGCGGGAGGGGGAGATACGCAGTATTTT.

This clonotype came up a few times. The chain has TRBV6-5 and TRBJ2-4; 9 bases are a match to TRBD1. Trimming removed 4 bases from V and 0 bases from J; junction bases left unmatched: 7. This CDR3 region has 17 residues. Germline CDR1 reads MNHEY; CDR2 reads SVGAGI. The CDR3 is CASSSSGTGLAKNIQYF. In nucleotides, the CDR3 is TGTGCCAGCAGTTCCTCGGGGACAGGGTTAGCCAAAAACATTCAGTACTTC.

This sequence joins TRBV28 and TRBJ1-6; 7 nucleotides line up with TRBD1. Germline trimming cut 3 bases from V and 5 bases from J; bases unmatched to any gene: 13. The CDR3 sequence is 18 residues long. Germline V gene sequence: CDR1 MDHEN, CDR2 SYDVKM. CDR3 loop: CASSFSQSRGPDNSPLHF. CDR3 nucleotides: TGTGCCAGCAGTTTCTCGCAATCGAGGGGGCCTGATAATTCACCCCTCCACTTT. The complete variable domain, with remaining parts taken from reference TRBV28 and TRBJ1-6, reads DVKVTQSSRYLVKRTGEKVFLECVQDMDHENMFWYRQDPGLGLRLIYFSYDVKMKEKGDIPEGYSVSREKKERFSLILESASTNQTSMYLCASSFSQSRGPDNSPLHFGNGTRLTVT.

This clonotype was found many times. This sequence joins TRBV11-2 and TRBJ2-1; 7 bases align to TRBD2. The ends lost 0 bases at V and 0 bases at J; junction bases unmatched: 8. CDR3 size: 18 residues. Germline lookup yields CDR1 SGHAT and CDR2 FQNNGV. The CDR3 spells CASSLEILAESSYNEQFF. The CDR3 bases are TGTGCCAGCAGCTTAGAAATTCTAGCGGAGAGCTCCTACAATGAGCAGTTCTTC.

This clonotype was recorded at least ten times. This chain joins TRBV30 and TRBJ1-2, with a weak D call TRBD1 (5 bases). The V end lost 4 bases, the J end lost 3 bases, and 9 bases lay between the germline ends. From germline, CDR1 is GTSNPN and CDR2 SVGIG (reference sequence). The CDR3 is 12 residues long. CDR3 sequence (DNA): TGTGCCTGGACTCAGGGAGACTATGGCTACACCTTC. This translates into CAWTQGDYGYTF.